This TCR beta chain was found in a study of blood T cells in healthy people across ages. Combining a sample-barcoded 5' primer with a J-beta primer mix, a second PCR ran for about 7 to 11 cycles. TCRdb fed the 5' RACE reads into MiXCR, producing one record per CDR3 protein. The sample shows hundreds of thousands of distinct CDR3 sequences, around a fifth of them seen only once. This clonotype was seen a few times. The material sequenced was blood. The TCR was taken from a man in his 70s in good health.

CDR3 in DNA: TGTGCCAGCAGTTACTTGGGCCAGGCCCAGCATTTT. As protein: CASSYLGQAQHF. The gene calls are TRBV6-2 or TRBV6-3 and TRBJ1-5; D not certain. The CDR3 has 12 residues. Germline V lookup: CDR1 MNHEY, CDR2 SVGEGT. Between the trimmed V and J ends, which lost 1 base and 11 bases, there was a span of 9 bases.